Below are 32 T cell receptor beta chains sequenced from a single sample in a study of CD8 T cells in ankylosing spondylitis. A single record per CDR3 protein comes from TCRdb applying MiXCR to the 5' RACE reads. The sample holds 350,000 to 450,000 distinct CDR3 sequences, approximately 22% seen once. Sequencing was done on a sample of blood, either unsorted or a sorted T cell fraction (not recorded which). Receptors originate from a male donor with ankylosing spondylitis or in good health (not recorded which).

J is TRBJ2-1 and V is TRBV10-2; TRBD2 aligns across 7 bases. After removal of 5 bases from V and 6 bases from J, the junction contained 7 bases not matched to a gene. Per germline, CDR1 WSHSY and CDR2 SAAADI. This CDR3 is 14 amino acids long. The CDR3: CASSSGALVNEQFF. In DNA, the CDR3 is TGCGCCAGCAGTAGCGGGGCGCTAGTCAATGAGCAGTTCTTC.

In nucleotides, the CDR3 is TGTGCTAGTGGTTTGGTAGAGCCTAGCGGGGTTGAGACCCAGTACTTC. Residues: CASGLVEPSGVETQYF. V gene TRBV12-5 combines with J gene TRBJ2-5, with TRBD2 matching 9 bases. The CDR3 is 16 residues long. Germline loops: CDR1 LGHNT, CDR2 FRNRAP. Trimming took 0 bases from V and 5 from J; bases not matched to a gene: 7. Drawing the rest from reference TRBV12-5 and TRBJ2-5, the complete variable domain is DARVTQTPRHKVTEMGQEVTMRCQPILGHNTVFWYRQTMMQGLELLAYFRNRAPLDDSGMPKDRFSAEMPDATLATLKIQPSEPRDSAVYFCASGLVEPSGVETQYFGPGTRLLVL.

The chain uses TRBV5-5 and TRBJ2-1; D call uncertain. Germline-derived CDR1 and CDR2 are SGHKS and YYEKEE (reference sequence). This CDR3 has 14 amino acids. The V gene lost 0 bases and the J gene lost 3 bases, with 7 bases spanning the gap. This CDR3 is CASSLVVFYNEQFF. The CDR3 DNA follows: TGTGCCAGCAGCTTGGTAGTGTTCTACAATGAGCAGTTCTTC. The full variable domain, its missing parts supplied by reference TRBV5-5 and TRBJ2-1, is DAGVTQSPTHLIKTRGQQVTLRCSPISGHKSVSWYQQVLGQGPQFIFQYYEKEERGRGNFPDRFSARQFPNYSSELNVNALLLGDSALYLCASSLVVFYNEQFFGPGTRLTVL.

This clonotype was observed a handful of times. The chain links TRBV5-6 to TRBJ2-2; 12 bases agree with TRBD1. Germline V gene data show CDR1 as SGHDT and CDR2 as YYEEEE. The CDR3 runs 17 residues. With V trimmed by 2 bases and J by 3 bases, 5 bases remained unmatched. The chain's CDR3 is CASSFGTGGAYTGELFF. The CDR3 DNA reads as TGTGCCAGCAGCTTCGGGACAGGGGGCGCCTACACCGGGGAGCTGTTTTTT.

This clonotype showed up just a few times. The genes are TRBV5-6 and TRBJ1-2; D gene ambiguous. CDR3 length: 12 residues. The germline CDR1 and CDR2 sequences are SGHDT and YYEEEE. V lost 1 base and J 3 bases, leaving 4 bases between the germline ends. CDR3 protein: CASSLKDYGYTF. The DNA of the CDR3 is TGTGCCAGCAGCTTGAAAGACTATGGCTACACCTTC. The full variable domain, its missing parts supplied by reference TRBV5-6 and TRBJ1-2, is DAGVTQSPTHLIKTRGQQVTLRCSPKSGHDTVSWYQQALGQGPQFIFQYYEEEERQRGNFPDRFSGHQFPNYSSELNVNALLLGDSALYLCASSLKDYGYTFGSGTRLTVV.

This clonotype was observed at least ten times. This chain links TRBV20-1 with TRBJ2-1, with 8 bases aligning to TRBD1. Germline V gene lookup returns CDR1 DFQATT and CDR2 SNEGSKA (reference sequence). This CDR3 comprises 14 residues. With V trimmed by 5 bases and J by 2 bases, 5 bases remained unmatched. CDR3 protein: CSAPPGQAYNEQFF. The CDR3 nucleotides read TGCAGTGCTCCCCCGGGACAGGCCTACAATGAGCAGTTCTTC.

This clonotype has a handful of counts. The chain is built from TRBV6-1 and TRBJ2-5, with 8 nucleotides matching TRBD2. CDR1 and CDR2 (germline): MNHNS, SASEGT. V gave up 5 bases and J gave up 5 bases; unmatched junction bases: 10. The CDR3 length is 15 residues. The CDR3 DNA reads TGTGCCAGCAGTAAACTTAGCGGGGCCCGGGAGACCCAGTACTTC. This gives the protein CASSKLSGARETQYF.

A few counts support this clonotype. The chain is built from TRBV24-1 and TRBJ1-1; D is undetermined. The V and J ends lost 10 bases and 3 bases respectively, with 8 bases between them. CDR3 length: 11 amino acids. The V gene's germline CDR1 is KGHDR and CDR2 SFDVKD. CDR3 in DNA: TGTGCCACGAGCACGGACACTGAAGCTTTCTTT. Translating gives CATSTDTEAFF.

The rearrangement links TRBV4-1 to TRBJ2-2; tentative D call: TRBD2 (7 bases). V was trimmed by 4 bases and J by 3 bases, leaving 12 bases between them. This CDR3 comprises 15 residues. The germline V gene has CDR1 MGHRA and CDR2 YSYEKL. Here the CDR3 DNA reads TGCGCCAGCAGCCTGAGGGAGGGGGACACCGGGGAGCTGTTTTTT. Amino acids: CASSLREGDTGELFF.

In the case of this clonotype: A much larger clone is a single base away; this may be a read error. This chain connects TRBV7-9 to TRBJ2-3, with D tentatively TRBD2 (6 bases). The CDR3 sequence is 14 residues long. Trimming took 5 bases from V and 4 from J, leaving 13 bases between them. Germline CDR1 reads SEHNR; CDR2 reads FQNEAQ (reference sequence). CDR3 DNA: TGTGCCAGCAGCCCAGGACTACGCTCAGATACGCAGTATTTT. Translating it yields CASSPGLRSDTQYF.

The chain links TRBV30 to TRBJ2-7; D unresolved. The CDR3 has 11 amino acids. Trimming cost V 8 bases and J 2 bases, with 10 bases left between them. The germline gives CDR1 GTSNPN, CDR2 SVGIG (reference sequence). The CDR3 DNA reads TGTGCCCTGGGTGAGGCCTACGAGCAGTACTTC. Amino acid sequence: CALGEAYEQYF. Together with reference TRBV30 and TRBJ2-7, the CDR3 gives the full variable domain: SQTIHQWPATLVQPVGSPLSLECTVEGTSNPNLYWYRQAAGRGLQLLFYSVGIGQISSEVPQNLSASRPQDRQFILSSKKLLLSDSGFYLCALGEAYEQYFGPGTRLTVT.

The CDR3 sequence: CASWDRGRQYF. The CDR3 bases are TGTGCCAGCTGGGACAGGGGGCGGCAGTACTTC. This chain links TRBV25-1 with TRBJ2-4; 12 positions agree with TRBD1. The length of the CDR3 is 11 residues. Per germline, CDR1 MGHDK and CDR2 SYGVNS. V was clipped by 8 bases and J by 13 bases; unmatched bases: 3.

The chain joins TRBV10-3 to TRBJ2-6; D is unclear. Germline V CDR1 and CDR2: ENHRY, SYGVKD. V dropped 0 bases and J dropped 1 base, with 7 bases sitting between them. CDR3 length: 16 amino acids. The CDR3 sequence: CAISESKGSGANVLTF. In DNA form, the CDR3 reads TGTGCCATCAGTGAGTCGAAAGGGTCTGGGGCCAACGTCCTGACTTTC.

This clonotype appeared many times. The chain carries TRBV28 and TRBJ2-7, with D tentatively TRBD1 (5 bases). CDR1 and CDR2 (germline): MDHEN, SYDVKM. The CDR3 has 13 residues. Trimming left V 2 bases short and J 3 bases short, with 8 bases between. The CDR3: CASSLRGHYEQYF. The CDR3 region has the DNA TGTGCCAGCAGTTTACGTGGACACTACGAGCAGTACTTC.

CDR3 protein: CASSVAGRGGPNEQFF. CDR3 sequence (DNA): TGTGCCAGCAGCGTAGCTGGGAGGGGGGGCCCCAATGAGCAGTTCTTC. V and J are TRBV9 and TRBJ2-1; D possibly corresponds to TRBD2 (7 bases). The germline V and J ends were trimmed by 0 bases and 6 bases, with 16 bases remaining between them. Germline assignment: CDR1 SGDLS and CDR2 YYNGEE. This CDR3 region has 16 residues.

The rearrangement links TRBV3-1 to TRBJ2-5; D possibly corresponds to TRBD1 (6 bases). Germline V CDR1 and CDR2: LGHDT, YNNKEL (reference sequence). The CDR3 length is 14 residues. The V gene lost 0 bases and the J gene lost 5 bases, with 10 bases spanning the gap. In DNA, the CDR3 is TGTGCCAGCAGCCAAGATTCGAGGGGGGAGACCCAGTACTTC. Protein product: CASSQDSRGETQYF.

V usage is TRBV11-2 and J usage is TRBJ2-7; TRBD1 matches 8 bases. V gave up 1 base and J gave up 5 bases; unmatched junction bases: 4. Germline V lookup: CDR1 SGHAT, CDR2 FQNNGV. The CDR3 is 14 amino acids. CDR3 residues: CASSLGTGFHEQYF. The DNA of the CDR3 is TGTGCCAGCAGCTTAGGGACAGGGTTCCACGAGCAGTACTTC.

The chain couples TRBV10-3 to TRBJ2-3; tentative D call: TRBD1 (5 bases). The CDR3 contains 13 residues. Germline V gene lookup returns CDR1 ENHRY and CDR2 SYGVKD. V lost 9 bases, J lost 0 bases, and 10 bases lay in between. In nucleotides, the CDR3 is TGTGCCATAGCGACAGCTAGCACAGATACGCAGTATTTT. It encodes CAIATASTDTQYF.

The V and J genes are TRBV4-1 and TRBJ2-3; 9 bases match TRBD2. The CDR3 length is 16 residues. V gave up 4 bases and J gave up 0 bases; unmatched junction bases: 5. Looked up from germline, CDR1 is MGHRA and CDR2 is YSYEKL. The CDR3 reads CASSPPSGMSTDTQYF. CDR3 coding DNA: TGCGCCAGCAGCCCGCCTAGCGGGATGAGCACAGATACGCAGTATTTT.

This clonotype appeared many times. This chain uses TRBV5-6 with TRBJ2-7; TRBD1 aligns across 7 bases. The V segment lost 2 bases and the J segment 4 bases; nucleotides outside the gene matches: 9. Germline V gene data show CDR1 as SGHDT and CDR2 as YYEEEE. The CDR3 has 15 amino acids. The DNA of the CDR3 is TGTGCCAGCAGCTTATCCGACAGGGCGGAATACGAGCAGTACTTC. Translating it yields CASSLSDRAEYEQYF.

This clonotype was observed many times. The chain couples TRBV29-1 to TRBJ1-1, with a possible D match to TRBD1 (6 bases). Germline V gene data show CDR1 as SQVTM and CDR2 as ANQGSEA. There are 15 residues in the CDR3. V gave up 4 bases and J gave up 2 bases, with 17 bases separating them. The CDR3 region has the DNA TGCAGCGTTGCTTGGCACAGGGCCCAAAACACTGAAGCTTTCTTT. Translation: CSVAWHRAQNTEAFF. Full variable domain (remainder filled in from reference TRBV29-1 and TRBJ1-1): SAVISQKPSRDICQRGTSLTIQCQVDSQVTMMFWYRQQPGQSLTLIATANQGSEATYESGFVIDKFPISRPNLTFSTLTVSNMSPEDSSIYLCSVAWHRAQNTEAFFGQGTRLTVV.

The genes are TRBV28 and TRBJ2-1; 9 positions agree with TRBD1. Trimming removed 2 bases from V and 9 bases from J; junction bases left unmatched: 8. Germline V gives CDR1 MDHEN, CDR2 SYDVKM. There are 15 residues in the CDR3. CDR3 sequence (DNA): TGTGCCAGCAGTTTAACAGGGGGCGCTTACGGTGAGCAGTTCTTC. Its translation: CASSLTGGAYGEQFF. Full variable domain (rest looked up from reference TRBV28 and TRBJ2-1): DVKVTQSSRYLVKRTGEKVFLECVQDMDHENMFWYRQDPGLGLRLIYFSYDVKMKEKGDIPEGYSVSREKKERFSLILESASTNQTSMYLCASSLTGGAYGEQFFGPGTRLTVL.

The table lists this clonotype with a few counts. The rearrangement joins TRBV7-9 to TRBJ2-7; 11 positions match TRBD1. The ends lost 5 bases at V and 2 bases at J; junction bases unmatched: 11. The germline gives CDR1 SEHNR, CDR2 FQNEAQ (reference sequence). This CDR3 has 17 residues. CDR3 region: CASSPRKAGQGAYEQYF. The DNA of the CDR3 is TGTGCCAGCAGCCCTCGAAAGGCGGGACAGGGGGCCTACGAGCAGTACTTC.

CDR3 sequence: CASSSSTEGFYNEQFF. Written as DNA, the CDR3 is TGTGCCAGCAGCTCCTCCACAGAAGGATTTTACAATGAGCAGTTCTTC. The chain uses TRBV7-3 and TRBJ2-1; D remains unclear. From germline, CDR1 is SGHTA and CDR2 FQGTGA. The V gene lost 4 bases and the J gene lost 4 bases, with 17 bases spanning the gap. There are 16 residues in the CDR3.

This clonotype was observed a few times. CDR3 in amino acids: CASTGGLAKNIQYF. CDR3 DNA: TGTGCCAGCACGGGGGGCTTAGCCAAAAACATTCAGTACTTC. The chain uses TRBV6-1 and TRBJ2-4; TRBD2 might be the D (7 bases). The CDR3 is 14 amino acids. V lost 7 bases to trimming and J lost 0 bases, with 10 bases between them. Germline V gene sequence: CDR1 MNHNS, CDR2 SASEGT.

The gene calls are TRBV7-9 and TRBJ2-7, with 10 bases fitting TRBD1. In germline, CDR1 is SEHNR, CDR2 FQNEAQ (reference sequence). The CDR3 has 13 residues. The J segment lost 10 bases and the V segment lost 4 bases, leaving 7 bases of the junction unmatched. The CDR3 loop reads CASSSTGTGEQYF. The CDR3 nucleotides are TGTGCCAGCAGCTCGACCGGGACAGGGGAACAGTACTTC.

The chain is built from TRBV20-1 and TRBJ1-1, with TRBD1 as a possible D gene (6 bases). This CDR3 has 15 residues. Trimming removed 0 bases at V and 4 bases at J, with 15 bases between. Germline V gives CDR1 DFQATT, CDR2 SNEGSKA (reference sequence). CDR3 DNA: TGCAGTGCTAGAGATCCCAGTTGGGGGGCCACTGAAGCTTTCTTT. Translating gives CSARDPSWGATEAFF.

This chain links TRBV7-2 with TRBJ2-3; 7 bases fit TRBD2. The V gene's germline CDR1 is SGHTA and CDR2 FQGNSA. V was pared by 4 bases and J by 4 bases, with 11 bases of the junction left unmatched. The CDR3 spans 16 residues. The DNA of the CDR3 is TGTGCCAGCAGCTCCACGGGGGGTCTAGCTTCAGATACGCAGTATTTT. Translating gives CASSSTGGLASDTQYF.

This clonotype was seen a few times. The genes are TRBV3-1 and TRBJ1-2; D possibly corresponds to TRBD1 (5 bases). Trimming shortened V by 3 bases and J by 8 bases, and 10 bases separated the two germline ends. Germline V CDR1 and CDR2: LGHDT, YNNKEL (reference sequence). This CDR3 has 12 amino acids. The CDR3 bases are TGTGCCAGCAGCCAGCGAGGGGACGGCTACACCTTC. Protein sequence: CASSQRGDGYTF.

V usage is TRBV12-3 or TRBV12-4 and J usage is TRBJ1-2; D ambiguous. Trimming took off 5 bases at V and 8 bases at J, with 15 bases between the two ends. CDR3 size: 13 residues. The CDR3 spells CASSPWNSGGYTF. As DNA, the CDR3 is TGTGCCAGCAGTCCTTGGAATTCTGGCGGCTACACCTTC.

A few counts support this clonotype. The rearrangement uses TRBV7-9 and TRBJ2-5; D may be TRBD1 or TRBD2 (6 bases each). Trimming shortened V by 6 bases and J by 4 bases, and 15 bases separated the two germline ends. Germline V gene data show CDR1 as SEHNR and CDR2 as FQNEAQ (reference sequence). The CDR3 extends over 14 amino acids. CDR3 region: CASSLNGGGETQYF. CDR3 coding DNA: TGTGCCAGCAGTCTGAACGGGGGCGGAGAGACCCAGTACTTC.

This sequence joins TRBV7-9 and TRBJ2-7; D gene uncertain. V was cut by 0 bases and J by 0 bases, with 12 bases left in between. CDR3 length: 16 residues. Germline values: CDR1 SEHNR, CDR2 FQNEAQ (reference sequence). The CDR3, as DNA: TGTGCCAGCAGCTTAGCGGCTCGGACCCCCTCCTACGAGCAGTACTTC. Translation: CASSLAARTPSYEQYF.